The 30 T cell receptor beta chains reported below all come from one sample, sequenced in a study of T cells after posttransplantation cyclophosphamide. Assay used: immunoSEQ multiplex PCR; TCRdb lists only in-frame clones, some missing. The profile shows approximately 52,000 clones, around 83% of them singletons. Specimen: PBMCs. The receptor source for this set is a man aged 25 to 40 with a blood cancer, CMV-positive, and with a related stem cell donor.

This clone was seen just once. The chain uses TRBV9 and TRBJ2-1, with 8 bases that match TRBD1. Trimming at V came to 0 bases and at J to 4 bases, leaving 12 bases not matched to a gene. Germline V gene sequence: CDR1 SGDLS, CDR2 YYNGEE. The length of the CDR3 is 18 residues. The CDR3 sequence: CASSVAPDMDREYNEQFF. The CDR3 coding sequence is TGTGCCAGCAGCGTAGCCCCAGACATGGACAGGGAGTACAATGAGCAGTTCTTC.

The chain couples TRBV30 to TRBJ1-4, with D possibly being TRBD1 (6 bases). The CDR3 covers 14 residues. The V and J ends lost 4 bases and 6 bases respectively, with 15 bases between them. Germline lookup yields CDR1 GTSNPN and CDR2 SVGIG (reference sequence). CDR3 protein: CAWKGRGGHEKLFF. Here the CDR3 DNA reads TGTGCCTGGAAGGGCCGAGGGGGACATGAAAAACTGTTTTTT.

This chain links TRBV28 with TRBJ2-5; 8 bases map to TRBD2. V gave up 7 bases and J gave up 4 bases; unmatched junction bases: 14. The CDR3 spans 16 residues. Germline CDR1 and CDR2: MDHEN and SYDVKM. This CDR3 is CASINAGTRGPETQYF. The DNA of the CDR3 is TGTGCCAGCATTAATGCCGGGACTAGAGGTCCAGAGACCCAGTACTTC.

V and J are TRBV7-8 and TRBJ2-1, with 13 bases aligning to TRBD2. Germline V CDR1 and CDR2: SGHVS, FQNEAQ. V gave up 1 base and J gave up 12 bases; unmatched junction bases: 6. There are 15 residues in the CDR3. CDR3 nucleotides: TGTGCCAGCAGCTTAGGACTAGCGGGAGGCTTTGGGCAGTTCTTC. This translates into CASSLGLAGGFGQFF. Complete variable domain (other parts from reference TRBV7-8 and TRBJ2-1): GAGVSQSPRYKVAKRGQDVALRCDPISGHVSLFWYQQALGQGPEFLTYFQNEAQLDKSGLPSDRFFAERPEGSVSTLKIQRTQQEDSAVYLCASSLGLAGGFGQFFGPGTRLTVL.

In the case of this clone: The germline gene is not matched at one end of the junction; a read error may be the cause. The rearrangement joins TRBV4-2 to TRBJ1-1; unclear D gene. Germline V gives CDR1 LGHNA, CDR2 YNFKEQ. This CDR3 has 11 amino acids. CDR3 residues: CASSEDTEAFF. DNA of the CDR3: TGTGCCAGCAGCGAAGACACAGAAGCTTTCTTT.

V gene TRBV28 combines with J gene TRBJ1-4, with 11 bases matching TRBD1. Germline V CDR1 and CDR2: MDHEN, SYDVKM. The J segment lost 7 bases and the V segment lost 5 bases, leaving 3 bases of the junction unmatched. The CDR3 spans 14 residues. The CDR3 reads CASSAGTGGEKLFF. Written as DNA, the CDR3 is TGTGCCAGCAGTGCCGGGACAGGGGGTGAAAAACTGTTTTTT.

This clone was observed a few times. The V and J genes are TRBV5-5 and TRBJ1-5; 7 bases match TRBD1. The CDR3 is 15 residues long. Looked up from germline, CDR1 is SGHKS and CDR2 is YYEKEE (reference sequence). V lost 5 bases, J lost 2 bases, and 7 bases stayed unmatched. The CDR3 reads CASSLQGGGNQPQHF. As DNA, the CDR3 is TGTGCCAGCAGTCTGCAGGGGGGAGGCAATCAGCCCCAGCATTTT.

For the CDR3, the DNA is TGTGCCAGTAGTCCGACTAGCGGTCCCTACAATGAGCAGTTCTTC. This gives the protein CASSPTSGPYNEQFF. This chain joins TRBV19 and TRBJ2-1; 9 nucleotides match TRBD2. This CDR3 is built from 15 residues. The germline gives CDR1 LNHDA, CDR2 SQIVND (reference sequence). Unmatched junction bases numbered 4, after V lost 5 bases and J lost 2 bases. Full variable domain (rest looked up from reference TRBV19 and TRBJ2-1): DGGITQSPKYLFRKEGQNVTLSCEQNLNHDAMYWYRQDPGQGLRLIYYSQIVNDFQKGDIAEGYSVSREKKESFPLTVTSAQKNPTAFYLCASSPTSGPYNEQFFGPGTRLTVL.

J is TRBJ2-4 and V is TRBV6-5; D perhaps matches TRBD2 (6 bases). This CDR3 spans 15 amino acids. V was cut by 6 bases and J by 9 bases, with 21 bases left in between. The germline V gene has CDR1 MNHEY and CDR2 SVGAGI. CDR3 region: CASSPNGGSTGIQYF. The CDR3 coding sequence is TGTGCCAGCAGCCCTAACGGAGGGTCGACGGGCATTCAGTACTTC.

V gene TRBV28 combines with J gene TRBJ1-2; 8 bases line up with TRBD1. Germline CDR1 and CDR2: MDHEN and SYDVKM. Trimming cost V 6 bases and J 9 bases; bases outside gene matches: 6. The CDR3 sequence is 12 residues long. CDR3 protein: CASRTGAYRYTF. In DNA, the CDR3 is TGTGCCAGCAGGACAGGGGCCTACCGCTACACCTTC.

The gene calls are TRBV11-3 and TRBJ2-3, with 16 bases identical to TRBD2. Germline lookup yields CDR1 SGHNT and CDR2 YENEEA. The trim removed 4 bases at V and 4 bases at J, leaving 5 bases unmatched. CDR3 size: 17 residues. The CDR3 region is CASSSGLAGGFPDTQYF. The CDR3 DNA follows: TGTGCCAGCAGCTCGGGACTAGCGGGAGGGTTCCCAGATACGCAGTATTTT. The full variable domain, with the rest looked up from reference TRBV11-3 and TRBJ2-3, is EAGVVQSPRYKIIEKKQPVAFWCNPISGHNTLYWYLQNLGQGPELLIRYENEEAVDDSQLPKDRFSAERLKGVDSTLKIQPAELGDSAVYLCASSSGLAGGFPDTQYFGPGTRLTVL.

This chain links TRBV5-1 with TRBJ2-7, with a weak D call TRBD2 (6 bases). Trimming shortened V by 0 bases and J by 0 bases, and 16 bases separated the two germline ends. Germline assignment: CDR1 SGHRS and CDR2 YFSETQ. This CDR3 is 17 amino acids long. The CDR3 sequence: CASSLDGSGPSSYEQYF. The CDR3 DNA reads TGCGCCAGCAGCTTGGATGGTAGCGGACCCAGCTCCTACGAGCAGTACTTC.

The chain uses TRBV28 and TRBJ2-7; 11 bases are a match to TRBD2. The CDR3 is 14 residues long. The V gene's germline CDR1 is MDHEN and CDR2 SYDVKM. After removal of 7 bases from V and 2 bases from J, the junction contained 4 bases not matched to a gene. The CDR3 DNA is TGTGCCAGCACCCGACTAGCGGGACCCTACGAGCAGTACTTC. As protein: CASTRLAGPYEQYF.

This clone was seen only once. This chain connects TRBV5-1 to TRBJ2-2; no clear D gene. The germline V gene encodes CDR1 SGHRS and CDR2 YFSETQ. This CDR3 contains 15 residues. Between the trimmed V and J ends, which lost 0 bases and 4 bases, there was a span of 10 bases. DNA for the CDR3: TGCGCCAGCAGCTTGGCATTAGCACGCACCGGGGAGCTGTTTTTT. It codes for CASSLALARTGELFF.

This clone occurred a few times. The gene calls are TRBV5-1 and TRBJ1-1; 8 bases align to TRBD1. Germline assignment: CDR1 SGHRS and CDR2 YFSETQ. J was trimmed by 3 bases and V by 3 bases; bases with no gene match: 13. There are 17 residues in the CDR3. The CDR3 DNA is TGCGCCAGCAGCTGGTATGGACAGGGAATATCGGACACTGAAGCTTTCTTT. Its protein product is CASSWYGQGISDTEAFF.

The CDR3 here is CSVATGNQPQHF. CDR3 nucleotide sequence: TGCAGCGTCGCGACAGGCAATCAGCCCCAGCATTTT. The chain is built from TRBV29-1 and TRBJ1-5; maybe TRBD1 (5 bases). With 6 bases removed from V and 2 bases from J, the gap between germline ends came to 8 bases. There are 12 residues in the CDR3. Germline V gives CDR1 SQVTM, CDR2 ANQGSEA.

In regard to this clone: A read error may produce the germline difference seen at one junction end. The V and J genes are TRBV7-7 and TRBJ1-1, with D tentatively TRBD1 (6 bases). Germline assignment: CDR1 SSHAT and CDR2 FNYEAQ (reference sequence). CDR3 length equals 14 residues. CDR3 coding DNA: TGTGCTAGCAGCCCAGGGGTTCTGAACACTGAAGCTTTCTTT. Residues: CASSPGVLNTEAFF.

This chain joins TRBV5-1 and TRBJ1-1, with D possibly TRBD1 on 6 matching bases. The germline gives CDR1 SGHRS, CDR2 YFSETQ. Trimming took off 4 bases at V and 1 base at J, with 11 bases between the two ends. This CDR3 has 14 residues. In DNA, the CDR3 is TGCGCCAGCAGCCTGGAGACAGGGAACACTGAAGCTTTCTTT. Amino acids: CASSLETGNTEAFF.

The rearrangement uses TRBV5-1 and TRBJ1-3, with TRBD1 matching over 8 bases. Germline CDR1 is SGHRS and CDR2 is YFSETQ. V was clipped by 1 base and J by 0 bases; unmatched bases: 3. CDR3 size: 16 residues. CDR3 DNA: TGCGCCAGCAGCTTGAGGCAGGGGGCCTCTGGAAACACCATATATTTT. It codes for CASSLRQGASGNTIYF.

The count of this clone is one. The J gene is TRBJ1-1, the V gene TRBV28, with a tentative D call TRBD1 (5 bases). The CDR3 contains 15 residues. Germline values: CDR1 MDHEN, CDR2 SYDVKM. Trimming cost V 8 bases and J 4 bases, with 20 bases left between them. CDR3 nucleotide sequence: TGTGCCAGCGGGACTATCGTTGGGGGAGGCACTGAAGCTTTCTTT. Amino acids: CASGTIVGGGTEAFF.

This chain links TRBV4-1 with TRBJ2-7; D unclear. Per the germline V gene, CDR1 is MGHRA and CDR2 is YSYEKL. The germline V and J ends were trimmed by 8 bases and 3 bases, with 20 bases remaining between them. The length of the CDR3 is 15 residues. DNA of the CDR3: TGCGCCAGCCGATACCAAAATAACGGGTACTACGAGCAGTACTTC. It encodes CASRYQNNGYYEQYF.

The chain joins TRBV19 to TRBJ1-5; D unclear. Germline CDR1 reads LNHDA; CDR2 reads SQIVND (reference sequence). This CDR3 contains 14 residues. Trimming pared 6 bases from V and 3 bases from J, leaving 12 bases between. The CDR3 DNA is TGTGCCAGTAGATATAGAGAGATCAATCAGCCCCAGCATTTT. Its translation: CASRYREINQPQHF.

The genes are TRBV10-3 and TRBJ2-7; 7 positions agree with TRBD1. Germline V gene data show CDR1 as ENHRY and CDR2 as SYGVKD. The J segment lost 0 bases and the V segment lost 5 bases, leaving 19 bases of the junction unmatched. The CDR3 spans 19 residues. CDR3: CAISNGTVIFQPRSYEQYF. CDR3 nucleotide sequence: TGTGCCATCAGTAACGGGACAGTAATCTTCCAACCCCGCTCCTACGAGCAGTACTTC.

The V call is TRBV18, the J call TRBJ1-5; unclear D gene. Germline assignment: CDR1 KGHSH and CDR2 LQKENI. The V end lost 3 bases, the J end lost 3 bases, and 9 bases lay between the germline ends. This CDR3 spans 14 amino acids. CDR3 nucleotides: TGTGCCAGCTCACCCGGCGGCCCCAATCAGCCCCAGCATTTT. This gives the protein CASSPGGPNQPQHF.

The gene calls are TRBV7-2 and TRBJ2-1, with 12 bases that match TRBD2. The CDR3 length is 17 residues. Germline CDR1 reads SGHTA; CDR2 reads FQGNSA. After removal of 5 bases from V and 0 bases from J, the junction contained 5 bases not matched to a gene. The CDR3 here is CASSLKTSGSSYNEQFF. Here the CDR3 DNA reads TGTGCCAGCAGCCTTAAGACTAGCGGGAGCTCCTACAATGAGCAGTTCTTC.

The J gene is TRBJ2-6, the V gene TRBV30; TRBD1 aligns across 7 bases. The CDR3 is 16 residues long. J was trimmed by 2 bases and V by 5 bases; bases with no gene match: 9. Germline V gene data show CDR1 as GTSNPN and CDR2 as SVGIG (reference sequence). CDR3 loop: CAWGTGAPPGANVLTF. In DNA form, the CDR3 reads TGTGCCTGGGGCACAGGGGCCCCACCTGGGGCCAACGTCCTGACTTTC.

This clone was seen more than once but under ten times. The chain is built from TRBV27 and TRBJ1-1; perhaps TRBD1 as D (5 bases). Trimming stripped 2 bases from V and 2 bases from J, with 12 bases between. Germline V CDR1 and CDR2: MNHEY, SMNVEV (reference sequence). This CDR3 is built from 15 residues. CDR3 protein: CASSLRQGGNTEAFF. DNA of the CDR3: TGTGCCAGCAGTTTAAGGCAGGGAGGAAACACTGAAGCTTTCTTT.

This clone has only a few counts. CDR3 DNA: TGTGCCAGCAGCTCGCACAGCGGGACAAGATTCTACGAGCAGTACTTC. It is translated as CASSSHSGTRFYEQYF. The rearrangement uses TRBV11-3 and TRBJ2-7, with D perhaps matching TRBD2 (7 bases). The CDR3 length is 16 residues. Germline V gene sequence: CDR1 SGHNT, CDR2 YENEEA. With 4 bases removed from V and 3 bases from J, the gap between germline ends came to 19 bases.

CDR3 in amino acids: CASSKAGGKTYEQYF. CDR3 in DNA: TGTGCCAGCAGCAAAGCCGGCGGGAAAACCTACGAGCAGTACTTC. The V call is TRBV21-1, the J call TRBJ2-7; the table's D call TRBD2 went unverified against the DNA. TRBV21-1 is designated a pseudogene. CDR3 length equals 15 residues.

The chain uses TRBV27 and TRBJ1-2, with D unresolved. The CDR3 extends over 16 amino acids. The V gene's germline CDR1 is MNHEY and CDR2 SMNVEV (reference sequence). Between the trimmed V and J ends, which lost 4 bases and 1 base, there was a span of 16 bases. The CDR3 DNA sequence: TGTGCCAGCAGTTCCTTCCAGGTGGAGGATAACTATGGCTACACCTTC. This encodes CASSSFQVEDNYGYTF.